The 16 T cell receptor beta chains presented below share a single source sample, sequenced in a study of blood T cell repertoires in COVID-19. TCRdb keeps only in-frame clones here, not all; method: immunoSEQ multiplex PCR. Altogether 90,000 to 120,000 clones are present, roughly 90% being singletons, with the ten largest covering roughly 6.5%. The sample consisted of peripheral blood. The receptors stem from a woman between 55 and 75 years old with acute or convalescent COVID-19.

This chain uses TRBV19 with TRBJ2-1; the match to TRBD2 covers 12 bases. CDR3 size: 16 residues. Germline trimming cut 2 bases from V and 3 bases from J; bases unmatched to any gene: 2. CDR1 and CDR2 (germline): LNHDA, SQIVND (reference sequence). The CDR3 spells CASSIRTSGIYNEQFF. The CDR3 nucleotides are TGTGCCAGTAGTATAAGGACTAGCGGGATCTACAATGAGCAGTTCTTC.

The chain combines TRBV2 with TRBJ1-1, with D hard to call. The CDR3 extends over 14 amino acids. The germline gives CDR1 SNHLY, CDR2 FYNNEI. The V end lost 3 bases, the J end lost 3 bases, and 11 bases lay between the germline ends. The CDR3 protein is CASSEVARDTEAFF. The CDR3 DNA reads as TGTGCCAGCAGTGAGGTCGCTCGGGACACTGAAGCTTTCTTT. Based on the CDR3 plus reference TRBV2 and TRBJ1-1, the full variable domain is EPEVTQTPSHQVTQMGQEVILRCVPISNHLYFYWYRQILGQKVEFLVSFYNNEISEKSEIFDDQFSVERPDGSNFTLKIRSTKLEDSAMYFCASSEVARDTEAFFGQGTRLTVV.

The V and J genes are TRBV29-1 and TRBJ1-6; D ambiguous. Trimming shortened V by 5 bases and J by 7 bases, and 3 bases separated the two germline ends. The CDR3 is 10 amino acids. Germline CDR1 and CDR2: SQVTM and ANQGSEA. The DNA for the CDR3 is TGCAGCGTTCAGAATTCACCCCTCCACTTT. Amino acids: CSVQNSPLHF. Supplemented by reference TRBV29-1 and TRBJ1-6, the full variable domain reads SAVISQKPSRDICQRGTSLTIQCQVDSQVTMMFWYRQQPGQSLTLIATANQGSEATYESGFVIDKFPISRPNLTFSTLTVSNMSPEDSSIYLCSVQNSPLHFGNGTRLTVT.

The V gene is TRBV19, the J gene TRBJ1-2; tentative D call: TRBD1 (5 bases). The CDR3 totals 14 residues. Germline V gene sequence: CDR1 LNHDA, CDR2 SQIVND (reference sequence). Trimming took 3 bases from V and 3 from J, leaving 11 bases between them. This chain's CDR3 is CASSIWGTHYGYTF. DNA for the CDR3: TGTGCCAGTAGTATTTGGGGCACACACTATGGCTACACCTTC.

The J gene is TRBJ1-6, the V gene TRBV5-6; D is unresolved. V lost 4 bases and J 7 bases, leaving 18 bases between the germline ends. The CDR3 contains 16 residues. Per germline, CDR1 SGHDT and CDR2 YYEEEE. CDR3: CASSLGLGIVNSPLHF. In nucleotides, the CDR3 is TGTGCCAGCAGCCTCGGACTCGGGATCGTCAATTCACCCCTCCACTTT.

The chain uses TRBV19 and TRBJ2-2; the D is unclear. Trimming removed 3 bases at V and 1 base at J, with 9 bases between. Germline V gene lookup returns CDR1 LNHDA and CDR2 SQIVND (reference sequence). CDR3 length: 15 amino acids. The CDR3 region is CASSILGENTGELFF. In DNA form, the CDR3 reads TGTGCCAGTAGTATTCTAGGCGAGAACACCGGGGAGCTGTTTTTT. Supplemented by reference TRBV19 and TRBJ2-2, the full variable domain reads DGGITQSPKYLFRKEGQNVTLSCEQNLNHDAMYWYRQDPGQGLRLIYYSQIVNDFQKGDIAEGYSVSREKKESFPLTVTSAQKNPTAFYLCASSILGENTGELFFGEGSRLTVL.

V gene TRBV6-5 combines with J gene TRBJ2-2; no clear D. CDR1 and CDR2 (germline): MNHEY, SVGAGI. The CDR3 totals 15 residues. V was pared by 0 bases and J by 4 bases, with 9 bases between. This chain's CDR3 is CASSYSPGITGELFF. The CDR3 nucleotides read TGTGCCAGCAGTTACTCACCAGGTATCACCGGGGAGCTGTTTTTT.

This clone was seen just once. This chain joins TRBV11-2 and TRBJ2-5; no reliable D call. V lost 3 bases, J lost 2 bases, and 7 bases lay in between. The CDR3 runs 13 residues. Germline lookup yields CDR1 SGHAT and CDR2 FQNNGV. CDR3 sequence reads: CASSFGLQETQYF. DNA for the CDR3: TGTGCCAGCAGCTTTGGCCTGCAAGAGACCCAGTACTTC. Supplemented by reference TRBV11-2 and TRBJ2-5, the full variable domain reads EAGVAQSPRYKIIEKRQSVAFWCNPISGHATLYWYQQILGQGPKLLIQFQNNGVVDDSQLPKDRFSAERLKGVDSTLKIQPAKLEDSAVYLCASSFGLQETQYFGPGTRLLVL.

The chain combines TRBV10-1 with TRBJ1-2; 8 nucleotides agree with TRBD1. The ends lost 4 bases at V and 4 bases at J; junction bases unmatched: 2. The CDR3 is made up of 13 amino acids. Germline V lookup: CDR1 WNHNN, CDR2 SYGVQD (reference sequence). CDR3 nucleotides: TGCGCCAGCAGTGGGGGACAGGTCTATGGCTACACCTTC. Residues: CASSGGQVYGYTF.

This rearrangement joins TRBV25-1 to TRBJ1-1, with D unresolved. The CDR3 length is 12 residues. V was shortened by 6 bases and J by 6 bases, with 11 bases between the two germline ends. The germline CDR1 and CDR2 sequences are MGHDK and SYGVNS. The CDR3 coding sequence is TGTGCCAGCAGGGGCAGGAGGGCTGAAGCTTTCTTT. It encodes CASRGRRAEAFF.

The chain links TRBV9 to TRBJ2-5, with TRBD2 matching 10 bases. CDR3 length equals 19 residues. CDR1 and CDR2 from the germline V gene are SGDLS and YYNGEE. V trimming: 0 bases; J trimming: 4 bases; junction bases outside the gene matches: 15. The chain's CDR3 is CASSVGLAASGSLGETQYF. The CDR3 DNA sequence: TGTGCCAGCAGCGTAGGGCTGGCGGCTAGCGGGAGTCTAGGAGAGACCCAGTACTTC.

The chain carries TRBV7-8 and TRBJ2-7; 7 bases are shared with TRBD1. V dropped 3 bases and J dropped 1; count of bases not matched to a gene: 9. The length of the CDR3 is 16 residues. Germline CDR1 reads SGHVS; CDR2 reads FQNEAQ. CDR3 sequence reads: CASSFDSSGGSYEQYV. The DNA for the CDR3 is TGTGCCAGCAGCTTTGACTCCTCAGGGGGTTCCTACGAGCAGTACGTC.

J is TRBJ1-1 and V is TRBV6-5, with TRBD1 as a possible D gene (5 bases). CDR1 is MNHEY, CDR2 SVGAGI, per germline. The ends were cut back, 4 bases at V and 3 bases at J, with 6 bases in the middle. This CDR3 is 12 amino acids long. As DNA, the CDR3 is TGTGCCAGCAGTTGGGGGGACACTGAAGCTTTCTTT. Protein product: CASSWGDTEAFF.

This clone was detected only a few times. This chain joins TRBV5-1 and TRBJ1-3; tentatively, D is TRBD1 (5 bases). Germline CDR1 SGHRS, CDR2 YFSETQ. The V end lost 0 bases, the J end lost 4 bases, and 14 bases lay between the germline ends. This CDR3 has 16 residues. The CDR3 here is CASSLAGLGLGNTIYF. The CDR3 region has the DNA TGCGCCAGCAGCTTGGCCGGGTTGGGACTAGGAAACACCATATATTTT.

The sample holds a few counts of this clone. The sample carries other DNA sequences with the same CDR3. The chain couples TRBV28 to TRBJ2-7; 7 bases map to TRBD2. V lost 3 bases to trimming and J lost 4 bases; unmatched junction nucleotides: 9. Per germline, CDR1 MDHEN and CDR2 SYDVKM. The CDR3 is 15 amino acids. The CDR3 region has the DNA TGTGCCAGCAGTTTTGGAGGTCGGGGGGTTTACGAGCAGTACTTC. Amino acids: CASSFGGRGVYEQYF.

This chain joins TRBV5-1 and TRBJ1-2, with 12 bases aligning to TRBD1. With V trimmed by 0 bases and J by 8 bases, 8 bases remained unmatched. Looked up from germline, CDR1 is SGHRS and CDR2 is YFSETQ. The CDR3 consists of 16 residues. The CDR3 spells CASSLGTGTGGRGYTF. As DNA, the CDR3 is TGCGCCAGCAGCTTGGGCACCGGGACAGGGGGCCGGGGCTACACCTTC.